The entry that follows covers one TCR beta chain sequence. Its specificity is not known. Amplification used 60 Vbeta primers and 13 Jbeta primers. Data came from immunoSEQ multiplex PCR; TCRdb stores just in-frame clones and leaves some out. In the table there are about 94,000 clones, approximately 66% of which are singletons. The sample originates from a study of cytomegalovirus exposure and HLA in healthy donors. Findings of the study overall: Earlier results showed most TCR beta V segments being productive about 87% or about 30% of the time. A later analysis showed HLA-associated TCR beta chains outstripping equally common others in clonal expansion.

CDR3 size: 16 residues. Trimming shortened V by 4 bases and J by 0 bases, and 16 bases separated the two germline ends. CDR1 SEHNR and CDR2 FQNEAQ come from the germline V gene (reference sequence). This chain uses TRBV7-9 with TRBJ2-7; maybe TRBD2 (5 bases). Sequencing used PBMCs. The TCR was taken from a man aged 25-45 years in good health and CMV-seronegative. The CDR3 region is CASSSPPLASSYEQYF. The CDR3 DNA reads as TGTGCCAGCAGCTCTCCCCCGCTAGCCAGCTCCTACGAGCAGTACTTC.